This is a list of T cell receptor beta chains from one sample in a study of regulatory T cells in long-lasting Graves disease. TCRdb re-analysed the multiplex PCR reads in MiXCR, keeping a single row per CDR3 protein. The sample lists 300,000 to 350,000 distinct CDR3 sequences, 15% to 20% seen once, with 29% in the top ten. The source material was peripheral blood mononuclear cells (PBMCs), sampled when the disease was refractory, from a patient treated with antithyroid drugs. These TCRs come from a female donor with Graves disease. Both conserved end residues are part of each CDR3. The order of the fields is J gene, V gene, D gene, clone size, CDR3 protein, CDR3 DNA. A D gene is named only where the DNA matches it firmly. Some rows have no size entry. The others give once, few or many, or a class for an expanded clone.

J gene: TRBJ2-3
V gene: TRBV11-3
D gene: .
clone size: few
CDR3 protein: CASSLVWGGTDTQYF
CDR3 DNA: TGTGCCAGCAGCTTAGTGTGGGGGGGCACAGATACGCAGTATTTT

J gene: TRBJ2-4
V gene: TRBV11-2
D gene: .
clone size: many
CDR3 protein: CASSLVVGLAKNIQYF
CDR3 DNA: TGTGCCAGCAGCTTAGTGGTCGGATTAGCCAAAAACATTCAGTACTTC

J gene: TRBJ1-1
V gene: TRBV5-6
D gene: TRBD1
clone size: many
CDR3 protein: CASSRMGQGAQAFF
CDR3 DNA: TGTGCCAGCAGCAGGATGGGACAGGGGGCTCAAGCTTTCTTT

J gene: TRBJ2-7
V gene: TRBV29-1
D gene: TRBD1
clone size: .
CDR3 protein: CSALRQGGSAYEQYF
CDR3 DNA: TGCAGCGCTTTGCGACAGGGGGGATCGGCCTACGAGCAGTACTTC

J gene: TRBJ1-5
V gene: TRBV20-1
D gene: .
clone size: few
CDR3 protein: CSAGRRGSNQPQHF
CDR3 DNA: TGCAGTGCTGGCCGGAGGGGGAGCAATCAGCCCCAGCATTTT

J gene: TRBJ1-5
V gene: TRBV19
D gene: .
clone size: few
CDR3 protein: CASTATGKAGSQPQHF
CDR3 DNA: TGTGCCAGTACCGCGACGGGAAAAGCGGGAAGTCAGCCCCAGCATTTT

J gene: TRBJ1-2
V gene: TRBV3-1
D gene: .
clone size: .
CDR3 protein: CASSQEWGRRGYTF
CDR3 DNA: TGTGCCAGCAGCCAAGAGTGGGGGAGGCGAGGCTACACCTTC

J gene: TRBJ1-5
V gene: TRBV28
D gene: .
clone size: many
CDR3 protein: CASSLIEGKIQNQPQHF
CDR3 DNA: TGTGCCAGCAGTTTAATCGAGGGGAAGATACAAAATCAGCCCCAGCATTTT

J gene: TRBJ2-7
V gene: TRBV14
D gene: TRBD2
clone size: .
CDR3 protein: CASSQGLAGYYEQYF
CDR3 DNA: TGTGCCAGCAGCCAGGGACTAGCGGGATACTACGAGCAGTACTTC

J gene: TRBJ1-4
V gene: TRBV6-2/TRBV6-3
D gene: .
clone size: .
CDR3 protein: CASSLTALELFF
CDR3 DNA: TGTGCCAGCAGTCTAACAGCTCTGGAACTGTTTTTT

J gene: TRBJ1-2
V gene: TRBV7-9
D gene: TRBD1
clone size: .
CDR3 protein: CASSSTGGSNYGYTF
CDR3 DNA: TGTGCCAGCAGCTCGACAGGGGGCTCTAACTATGGCTACACCTTC

J gene: TRBJ2-5
V gene: TRBV12-3/TRBV12-4
D gene: TRBD2
clone size: many
CDR3 protein: CASQRGPQETQYF
CDR3 DNA: TGTGCCAGCCAGCGGGGCCCACAAGAGACCCAGTACTTC

J gene: TRBJ2-5
V gene: TRBV7-2
D gene: .
clone size: many
CDR3 protein: CASSFGGGLETQYF
CDR3 DNA: TGTGCCAGCAGCTTCGGTGGAGGGTTAGAGACCCAGTACTTC

J gene: TRBJ2-5
V gene: TRBV2
D gene: .
clone size: many
CDR3 protein: CASSPPQGGETQYF
CDR3 DNA: TGTGCCAGCAGTCCACCCCAGGGTGGGGAGACCCAGTACTTC

J gene: TRBJ2-7
V gene: TRBV11-2
D gene: TRBD2
clone size: many
CDR3 protein: CASSFRASGSHEQYF
CDR3 DNA: TGTGCCAGCAGTTTCCGGGCAAGCGGGAGCCACGAGCAGTACTTC

J gene: TRBJ2-5
V gene: TRBV18
D gene: TRBD1
clone size: few
CDR3 protein: CASSRSTGEETQYF
CDR3 DNA: TGTGCCAGCTCACGCTCGACAGGGGAAGAGACCCAGTACTTC

J gene: TRBJ1-1
V gene: TRBV7-3
D gene: TRBD1
clone size: few
CDR3 protein: CASSLAGQGAKAFF
CDR3 DNA: TGTGCCAGCAGCTTAGCAGGACAGGGGGCGAAAGCTTTCTTT

J gene: TRBJ2-3
V gene: TRBV7-8
D gene: .
clone size: .
CDR3 protein: CASSLAPLDTQYF
CDR3 DNA: TGTGCCAGCAGCTTAGCACCTCTAGATACGCAGTATTTT

J gene: TRBJ1-2
V gene: TRBV19
D gene: .
clone size: .
CDR3 protein: CASSFTQGAYGYTF
CDR3 DNA: TGTGCCAGTTCTTTCACACAGGGAGCGTATGGCTACACCTTC

J gene: TRBJ1-5
V gene: TRBV19
D gene: TRBD1
clone size: .
CDR3 protein: CASSTGSKTGKRLQPQHF
CDR3 DNA: TGTGCCAGTAGTACTGGGTCCAAGACAGGGAAGAGGCTTCAGCCCCAGCATTTT

J gene: TRBJ2-5
V gene: TRBV28
D gene: .
clone size: many
CDR3 protein: CASSLQAMSQYF
CDR3 DNA: TGTGCCAGCAGTTTACAGGCTATGTCCCAGTACTTC

J gene: TRBJ1-5
V gene: TRBV6-9
D gene: .
clone size: few
CDR3 protein: CASSSRVPGQPQHF
CDR3 DNA: TGTGCCAGCAGTTCGAGGGTCCCGGGGCAGCCCCAGCATTTT

J gene: TRBJ2-6
V gene: TRBV3-1
D gene: .
clone size: .
CDR3 protein: CASSQRGTSGANVLTF
CDR3 DNA: TGTGCCAGCAGCCAACGGGGAACCTCTGGGGCCAACGTCCTGACTTTC

J gene: TRBJ2-4
V gene: TRBV12-3/TRBV12-4
D gene: .
clone size: many
CDR3 protein: CASTQGMRNPLAKNIQYF
CDR3 DNA: TGTGCCAGCACCCAGGGCATGCGGAATCCCCTAGCCAAAAACATTCAGTACTTC

J gene: TRBJ1-5
V gene: TRBV27
D gene: .
clone size: .
CDR3 protein: CASSWGLGQPQHF
CDR3 DNA: TGTGCCAGCAGTTGGGGTCTTGGTCAGCCCCAGCATTTT

J gene: TRBJ1-1
V gene: TRBV4-1
D gene: .
clone size: .
CDR3 protein: CASSREGGRAFF
CDR3 DNA: TGCGCCAGCAGCCGAGAGGGCGGGCGAGCTTTCTTT

J gene: TRBJ2-5
V gene: TRBV5-1
D gene: .
clone size: .
CDR3 protein: CASSFFAYQETQYF
CDR3 DNA: TGCGCCAGCAGCTTTTTTGCGTACCAAGAGACCCAGTACTTC

J gene: TRBJ2-1
V gene: TRBV7-9
D gene: .
clone size: once
CDR3 protein: CASSLTVRPHNEQFF
CDR3 DNA: TGTGCCAGCAGCTTGACAGTCCGCCCCCACAATGAGCAGTTCTTC

J gene: TRBJ2-7
V gene: TRBV20-1
D gene: .
clone size: many
CDR3 protein: CSARRGYPLLYEQYF
CDR3 DNA: TGCAGTGCTAGGAGAGGCTATCCCCTTCTCTACGAGCAGTACTTC

J gene: TRBJ2-7
V gene: TRBV12-3/TRBV12-4
D gene: TRBD2
clone size: many
CDR3 protein: CASSPRLAGAEQYF
CDR3 DNA: TGTGCCAGCAGCCCTCGGCTAGCGGGTGCCGAGCAGTACTTC

J gene: TRBJ1-2
V gene: TRBV13
D gene: .
clone size: .
CDR3 protein: CASSFEGSIWGYTF
CDR3 DNA: TGTGCCAGCAGCTTCGAGGGGTCGATATGGGGCTACACCTTC

J gene: TRBJ1-1
V gene: TRBV2
D gene: .
clone size: few
CDR3 protein: CASSNPPVNTEAFF
CDR3 DNA: TGTGCCAGCAGTAATCCTCCAGTGAACACTGAAGCTTTCTTT

J gene: TRBJ1-3
V gene: TRBV5-6
D gene: .
clone size: .
CDR3 protein: CASSLGQGLGNTIYF
CDR3 DNA: TGTGCCAGCAGCTTGGGCCAGGGCCTCGGAAACACCATATATTTT

J gene: TRBJ2-7
V gene: TRBV28
D gene: TRBD2
clone size: few
CDR3 protein: CASSLTIELAGGSYEQYF
CDR3 DNA: TGTGCCAGCAGTTTGACCATAGAACTAGCGGGAGGATCCTACGAGCAGTACTTC

J gene: TRBJ1-1
V gene: TRBV20-1
D gene: .
clone size: many
CDR3 protein: CSARDPPNTEAFF
CDR3 DNA: TGCAGTGCTAGAGATCCACCGAACACTGAAGCTTTCTTT

J gene: TRBJ2-7
V gene: TRBV13
D gene: TRBD2
clone size: few
CDR3 protein: CASSLEGGYPYEQYF
CDR3 DNA: TGTGCCAGCAGCTTAGAGGGAGGGTACCCGTACGAGCAGTACTTC

J gene: TRBJ2-2
V gene: TRBV28
D gene: .
clone size: many
CDR3 protein: CASREWGGELFF
CDR3 DNA: TGTGCCAGCCGGGAGTGGGGCGGGGAGCTGTTTTTT

J gene: TRBJ1-1
V gene: TRBV6-5
D gene: .
clone size: many
CDR3 protein: CASSYGVRNTEAFF
CDR3 DNA: TGTGCCAGCAGTTACGGGGTCAGGAACACTGAAGCTTTCTTT

J gene: TRBJ2-5
V gene: TRBV6-5
D gene: TRBD2
clone size: .
CDR3 protein: CASSYSGGLVTQYF
CDR3 DNA: TGTGCCAGCAGTTACAGCGGGGGGTTAGTGACCCAGTACTTC

J gene: TRBJ2-1
V gene: TRBV6-1
D gene: .
clone size: few
CDR3 protein: CASSIWSGYNEQFF
CDR3 DNA: TGTGCCAGCAGTATTTGGTCGGGGTACAATGAGCAGTTCTTC

J gene: TRBJ2-5
V gene: TRBV28
D gene: .
clone size: many
CDR3 protein: CASSLWGGGQPETQYF
CDR3 DNA: TGTGCCAGCAGTTTATGGGGAGGGGGACAGCCAGAGACCCAGTACTTC

J gene: TRBJ1-1
V gene: TRBV18
D gene: .
clone size: many
CDR3 protein: CASSPRASNAEAFF
CDR3 DNA: TGTGCCAGCTCACCACGGGCCTCAAACGCTGAAGCTTTCTTT

J gene: TRBJ1-2
V gene: TRBV18
D gene: .
clone size: many
CDR3 protein: CASSPPSRQTYGYTF
CDR3 DNA: TGTGCCAGCTCACCTCCCTCCAGACAGACCTATGGCTACACCTTC

J gene: TRBJ1-4
V gene: TRBV6-2/TRBV6-3
D gene: .
clone size: many
CDR3 protein: CASSSRTVRLEKLFF
CDR3 DNA: TGTGCCAGCAGTTCACGGACAGTACGGCTTGAAAAACTGTTTTTT

J gene: TRBJ2-7
V gene: TRBV27
D gene: TRBD1
clone size: .
CDR3 protein: CASTLDRVSTEQYF
CDR3 DNA: TGTGCCAGCACCTTGGACAGGGTCTCTACCGAGCAGTACTTC

J gene: TRBJ2-7
V gene: TRBV4-1
D gene: TRBD2
clone size: .
CDR3 protein: CASSQEVAGGPYEQYF
CDR3 DNA: TGCGCCAGCAGCCAAGAGGTAGCGGGAGGGCCCTACGAGCAGTACTTC

J gene: TRBJ2-6
V gene: TRBV6-5
D gene: .
clone size: .
CDR3 protein: CASSYPDLAGANVLTF
CDR3 DNA: TGTGCCAGCAGTTACCCTGACCTGGCTGGGGCCAACGTCCTGACTTTC

J gene: TRBJ1-5
V gene: TRBV6-2/TRBV6-3
D gene: .
clone size: .
CDR3 protein: CASSEEVGPQPQHF
CDR3 DNA: TGTGCCAGCAGTGAAGAGGTGGGGCCTCAGCCCCAGCATTTT

J gene: TRBJ2-7
V gene: TRBV28
D gene: .
clone size: many
CDR3 protein: CARWGLGVSSYEQYF
CDR3 DNA: TGTGCCAGATGGGGGCTGGGGGTAAGCTCCTACGAGCAGTACTTC

J gene: TRBJ2-7
V gene: TRBV11-2
D gene: .
clone size: many
CDR3 protein: CASSLDAASYEQYF
CDR3 DNA: TGTGCCAGCAGCTTAGATGCAGCCTCCTACGAGCAGTACTTC

J gene: TRBJ2-5
V gene: TRBV28
D gene: TRBD2
clone size: many
CDR3 protein: CASSYISGSLPETQYF
CDR3 DNA: TGTGCCAGCAGTTATATTAGCGGGAGCCTCCCAGAGACCCAGTACTTC

J gene: TRBJ2-7
V gene: TRBV27
D gene: TRBD1
clone size: .
CDR3 protein: CASGGAGTGGPYEQYF
CDR3 DNA: TGTGCCAGCGGGGGTGCCGGGACAGGTGGCCCCTACGAGCAGTACTTC

J gene: TRBJ2-4
V gene: TRBV20-1
D gene: .
clone size: .
CDR3 protein: CSASSPSPGVKNIQYF
CDR3 DNA: TGCAGTGCTAGCTCCCCCTCCCCAGGGGTTAAAAACATTCAGTACTTC

J gene: TRBJ1-5
V gene: TRBV19
D gene: TRBD1
clone size: .
CDR3 protein: CASSINTGAQPQHF
CDR3 DNA: TGTGCCAGTAGTATAAACACAGGGGCTCAGCCCCAGCATTTT

J gene: TRBJ1-1
V gene: TRBV12-3/TRBV12-4
D gene: TRBD1
clone size: few
CDR3 protein: CASSPRLTGTTEAFF
CDR3 DNA: TGTGCCAGCAGTCCTAGGTTGACAGGGACCACTGAAGCTTTCTTT

J gene: TRBJ1-5
V gene: TRBV30
D gene: .
clone size: many
CDR3 protein: CAWSVMAGNQPQHF
CDR3 DNA: TGTGCCTGGAGTGTAATGGCGGGCAATCAGCCCCAGCATTTT

J gene: TRBJ2-7
V gene: TRBV27
D gene: TRBD2
clone size: few
CDR3 protein: CASSQTSAYEQYF
CDR3 DNA: TGTGCCAGCAGCCAGACTAGCGCCTACGAGCAGTACTTC

J gene: TRBJ2-6
V gene: TRBV10-3
D gene: .
clone size: few
CDR3 protein: CAIRDPGANKGANVLTF
CDR3 DNA: TGTGCCATCAGAGACCCCGGGGCCAATAAAGGGGCCAACGTCCTGACTTTC

J gene: TRBJ2-2
V gene: TRBV12-3/TRBV12-4
D gene: TRBD2
clone size: few
CDR3 protein: CASSLAGLADPGELFF
CDR3 DNA: TGTGCCAGCAGTTTGGCGGGGCTAGCGGATCCCGGGGAGCTGTTTTTT